The clone carrying this T cell receptor beta chain has only a few counts. This sample stems from a study of blood T cell repertoires in COVID-19. V lost 6 bases and J lost 3; bases outside the gene matches: 8. Germline CDR1 reads MNHEY; CDR2 reads SVGAGI. CDR3 size: 15 residues. Sequenced by immunoSEQ multiplex PCR; TCRdb stores in-frame clones only, minus some. Of around 160,000 clones listed, roughly 84% are singletons. The sample taken for sequencing was peripheral blood. This sequence was found in a human donor in a cohort sampled during active COVID-19. This chain joins TRBV6-5 and TRBJ1-3, with 7 bases that match TRBD1. CDR3 bases: TGTGCCAGCAGCATTACTGGGACAGTTGGAAACACCATATATTTT. Its translation: CASSITGTVGNTIYF.